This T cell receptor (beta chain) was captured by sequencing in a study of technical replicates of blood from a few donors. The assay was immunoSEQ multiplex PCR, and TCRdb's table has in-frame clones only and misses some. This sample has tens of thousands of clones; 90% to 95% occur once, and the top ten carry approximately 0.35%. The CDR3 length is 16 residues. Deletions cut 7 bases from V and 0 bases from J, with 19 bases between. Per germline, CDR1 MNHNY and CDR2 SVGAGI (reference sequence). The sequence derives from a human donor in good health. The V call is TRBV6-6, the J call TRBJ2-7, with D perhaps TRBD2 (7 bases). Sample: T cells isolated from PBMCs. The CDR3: CASIRGGAGNSYEQYF. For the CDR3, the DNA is TGTGCCAGCATAAGGGGGGGAGCGGGAAACTCCTACGAGCAGTACTTC.